The 26 T cell receptor beta chains below were found in one sample sequenced in a study of Tregs in tolerant kidney transplant recipients. Using immunoSEQ multiplex PCR, the repertoire was profiled, and TCRdb retains in-frame clones only, with some absent. The sample holds approximately 15,000 clones, around three quarters seen once. Here the sequenced sample was Tregs from blood, taken before the transplant. The source of these receptors is a human donor who received a combined kidney and bone marrow transplant.

This chain links TRBV6-6 with TRBJ1-2, with D possibly being TRBD1 (5 bases). Trimming shortened V by 7 bases and J by 3 bases, and 9 bases separated the two germline ends. This CDR3 has 12 residues. Germline CDR1 is MNHNY and CDR2 is SVGAGI (reference sequence). The CDR3 is CASKEGYYGYTF. The CDR3 coding sequence is TGTGCCAGCAAGGAGGGGTACTATGGCTACACCTTC.

This clone was observed a handful of times. The chain joins TRBV7-2 to TRBJ1-6; a possible D gene is TRBD1 (6 bases). Germline V gene sequence: CDR1 SGHTA, CDR2 FQGNSA. V lost 0 bases to trimming and J lost 7 bases, with 10 bases between them. The CDR3 is 15 residues long. CDR3 protein: CASSLARQENSPLHF. The CDR3, as DNA: TGTGCCAGCAGCTTAGCGCGACAGGAGAATTCACCCCTCCACTTT.

The chain links TRBV4-3 to TRBJ2-1, with D possibly matching TRBD2 (5 bases). Germline CDR1 and CDR2: LGHNA and YSLEER. V was pared by 4 bases and J by 1 base, with 11 bases between. The CDR3 has 15 residues. CDR3 in amino acids: CASSPSGISYNEQFF. The CDR3 DNA reads TGCGCCAGCAGCCCCAGCGGTATATCCTACAATGAGCAGTTCTTC.

This chain uses TRBV5-1 with TRBJ1-3, with a weak D call TRBD1 (5 bases). CDR1 and CDR2 from the germline V gene are SGHRS and YFSETQ. This CDR3 has 15 residues. V lost 7 bases, J lost 0 bases, and 14 bases lay in between. CDR3 region: CASHSGGSSGNTIYF. The CDR3 nucleotides read TGCGCCAGCCACTCGGGGGGTAGCTCTGGAAACACCATATATTTT.

DNA of the CDR3: TGTGCCAGCAGCTTCGCAGTGTCGATGAACACCGGGGAGCTGTTTTTT. Translated, it gives CASSFAVSMNTGELFF. J is TRBJ2-2 and V is TRBV7-9; D uncertain. The CDR3 runs 16 residues. Germline assignment: CDR1 SEHNR and CDR2 FQNEAQ (reference sequence). With 3 bases removed from V and 1 base from J, the gap between germline ends came to 12 bases.

This chain uses TRBV2 with TRBJ2-1; 8 nucleotides align to TRBD2. Germline V gives CDR1 SNHLY, CDR2 FYNNEI. Trimming removed 8 bases from V and 8 bases from J; junction bases left unmatched: 5. The CDR3 totals 12 residues. The CDR3 nucleotides are TGTGCCAGCGGAGGAGCGGGGGATGAGCAGTTCTTC. Residues: CASGGAGDEQFF.

The genes are TRBV29-1 and TRBJ2-4, with D maybe TRBD1 (5 bases). Trimming pared 0 bases from V and 16 bases from J, leaving 16 bases between. The CDR3 extends over 12 amino acids. From germline, CDR1 is SQVTM and CDR2 ANQGSEA. In nucleotides, the CDR3 is TGCAGCGTTGAAGATATCCAGGGTTTCAGCTACTTC. This gives the protein CSVEDIQGFSYF.

This clone was found a few times. V gene TRBV6-5 combines with J gene TRBJ2-7, with TRBD2 matching 8 bases. V dropped 6 bases and J dropped 2; count of bases not matched to a gene: 6. The CDR3 spans 14 residues. CDR1 is MNHEY, CDR2 SVGAGI, per germline. The CDR3 DNA is TGTGCCAGCAGCCGACGGGGACTAGCCTACGAGCAGTACTTC. Translated, it gives CASSRRGLAYEQYF.

This clone was seen just once. CDR3 region: CASSPRGGPNYGYTF. Written as DNA, the CDR3 is TGTGCCAGCTCACCACGGGGGGGGCCTAACTATGGCTACACCTTC. The chain links TRBV18 to TRBJ1-2, with a possible D match to TRBD1 (6 bases). CDR3 length: 15 residues. Trimming took off 1 base at V and 0 bases at J, with 9 bases between the two ends. The germline V gene encodes CDR1 KGHSH and CDR2 LQKENI.

This sequence joins TRBV23-1 and TRBJ2-2; TRBD1 aligns across 11 bases. TRBV23-1 is an open reading frame whose function is uncertain. This CDR3 has 15 amino acids. V lost 6 bases to trimming and J lost 2 bases; unmatched junction nucleotides: 2. The CDR3 sequence: CASRRTGGNTGELFF. The DNA for the CDR3 is TGCGCCAGCAGGCGGACAGGGGGCAACACCGGGGAGCTGTTTTTT.

The chain carries TRBV30 and TRBJ2-5; 12 bases map to TRBD1. The V gene's germline CDR1 is GTSNPN and CDR2 SVGIG (reference sequence). This CDR3 has 14 amino acids. J gave up 4 bases and V 3 bases, and 3 bases lay outside the gene matches. CDR3 in amino acids: CAWRGDRGRETQYF. As DNA, the CDR3 is TGTGCCTGGAGAGGGGACAGGGGGCGAGAGACCCAGTACTTC.

The J gene is TRBJ1-2, the V gene TRBV4-2; 7 bases line up with TRBD1. Germline V CDR1 and CDR2: LGHNA, YNFKEQ. The V gene end was trimmed by 3 bases and the J gene end by 4 bases; junction bases not matched to a gene: 8. The CDR3 has 15 residues. CDR3 nucleotide sequence: TGTGCCAGCAGCCAGGCCGGGACAGCTATCTATGGCTACACCTTC. It specifies CASSQAGTAIYGYTF.

The rearrangement links TRBV10-2 to TRBJ1-5; 8 positions agree with TRBD1. CDR3 length: 18 amino acids. Germline-derived CDR1 and CDR2 are WSHSY and SAAADI. J was trimmed by 0 bases and V by 6 bases; bases with no gene match: 13. DNA of the CDR3: TGCGCCAGCAGACCAGGGACAGGAGCAAAATATAGCAATCAGCCCCAGCATTTT. It translates to CASRPGTGAKYSNQPQHF.

The chain joins TRBV5-4 to TRBJ1-1; 12 bases align to TRBD1. Germline V gene sequence: CDR1 SGHNT, CDR2 YYREEE (reference sequence). V lost 3 bases, J lost 3 bases, and 3 bases stayed unmatched. The CDR3 is made up of 15 amino acids. The CDR3 DNA is TGTGCCAGCAGCTCGGGACAGGGGGCGCACACTGAAGCTTTCTTT. Its translation: CASSSGQGAHTEAFF.

The rearrangement joins TRBV19 to TRBJ1-1; 7 nucleotides agree with TRBD1. Germline trimming cut 3 bases from V and 4 bases from J; bases unmatched to any gene: 8. Germline V gene sequence: CDR1 LNHDA, CDR2 SQIVND (reference sequence). The CDR3 sequence is 15 residues long. The CDR3 DNA reads TGTGCCAGTAGTATCTCTCACAGGGGAGGCACTGAAGCTTTCTTT. Translated, it gives CASSISHRGGTEAFF.

This clone turned up a few times. The V and J genes are TRBV5-1 and TRBJ1-2, with 10 bases lining up with TRBD1. The J segment lost 3 bases and the V segment lost 4 bases, leaving 6 bases of the junction unmatched. The germline V gene encodes CDR1 SGHRS and CDR2 YFSETQ. CDR3 length: 15 amino acids. The CDR3 sequence: CASSAGDRGDYGYTF. The CDR3 region has the DNA TGCGCCAGCAGCGCGGGGGACAGGGGCGACTATGGCTACACCTTC. Full variable domain (outside the CDR3, taken from reference TRBV5-1 and TRBJ1-2): KAGVTQTPRYLIKTRGQQVTLSCSPISGHRSVSWYQQTPGQGLQFLFEYFSETQRNKGNFPGRFSGRQFSNSRSEMNVSTLELGDSALYLCASSAGDRGDYGYTFGSGTRLTVV.

The chain carries TRBV5-1 and TRBJ2-1, with TRBD1 matching over 8 bases. CDR1 and CDR2 from the germline V gene are SGHRS and YFSETQ. The CDR3 consists of 15 residues. V was pared by 3 bases and J by 0 bases, with 2 bases of the junction left unmatched. CDR3 loop: CASSSGQGSYNEQFF. CDR3 DNA sequence: TGCGCCAGCAGCTCTGGACAGGGCTCCTACAATGAGCAGTTCTTC.

This rearrangement joins TRBV5-1 to TRBJ2-1; TRBD2 matches 7 bases. Germline V gene sequence: CDR1 SGHRS, CDR2 YFSETQ. V lost 4 bases and J lost 8; bases outside the gene matches: 3. The CDR3 length is 12 residues. The CDR3 region has the DNA TGCGCCAGCAGCAACGGACTAGATGAGCAGTTCTTC. Amino acids: CASSNGLDEQFF.

The V gene is TRBV7-9, the J gene TRBJ1-6; D possibly corresponds to TRBD1 (5 bases). Looked up from germline, CDR1 is SEHNR and CDR2 is FQNEAQ (reference sequence). The V and J ends lost 3 bases and 6 bases respectively, with 9 bases between them. The CDR3 extends over 14 amino acids. CDR3 in DNA: TGTGCCAGCAGCTTTGGGCAGGGTAATTCACCCCTCCACTTT. Translation: CASSFGQGNSPLHF.

The V gene is TRBV7-9, the J gene TRBJ2-2; D gene unclear. V lost 1 base, J lost 6 bases, and 6 bases lay in between. The CDR3 extends over 13 amino acids. Per the germline V gene, CDR1 is SEHNR and CDR2 is FQNEAQ (reference sequence). This CDR3 is CASSLDAAGELFF. The CDR3 bases are TGTGCCAGCAGCTTAGACGCGGCCGGGGAGCTGTTTTTT.

The CDR3 sequence is CASSLEGGKVEQYF. In DNA, the CDR3 is TGTGCCAGCAGCTTGGAAGGCGGTAAAGTGGAGCAGTACTTC. The chain carries TRBV5-6 and TRBJ2-7; D remains ambiguous. CDR1 and CDR2 from the germline V gene are SGHDT and YYEEEE. The ends were cut back, 0 bases at V and 7 bases at J, with 14 bases in the middle. The CDR3 runs 14 residues.

The chain has TRBV30 and TRBJ2-5; D gene uncertain. Trimming cost V 3 bases and J 5 bases, with 10 bases left between them. CDR3 size: 12 residues. In germline, CDR1 is GTSNPN, CDR2 SVGIG (reference sequence). The CDR3 DNA reads TGTGCCTGGAGCACCGGTCGGGAGACCCAGTACTTC. This gives the protein CAWSTGRETQYF.

This rearrangement joins TRBV7-2 to TRBJ1-1; possibly TRBD1 for D (6 bases). CDR3 length: 14 amino acids. With 5 bases removed from V and 2 bases from J, the gap between germline ends came to 12 bases. The germline V gene encodes CDR1 SGHTA and CDR2 FQGNSA. CDR3 sequence: CASSPRTDNTEAFF. The CDR3 DNA sequence: TGTGCCAGCAGCCCGAGGACAGATAACACTGAAGCTTTCTTT.

The J gene is TRBJ2-7, the V gene TRBV6-5; possible D gene TRBD2, 7 bases. The V end was cut by 6 bases, the J end by 0 bases, with 12 bases between. The length of the CDR3 is 14 residues. Germline values: CDR1 MNHEY, CDR2 SVGAGI. The CDR3 DNA sequence: TGTGCCAGCAGGAGGGGGGGGCCCTCCTACGAGCAGTACTTC. The encoded protein is CASRRGGPSYEQYF.

CDR3 nucleotides: TGTGCCAGCAGCGAGATCAGGGATCGACTGTTCACAGATACGCAGTATTTT. It translates to CASSEIRDRLFTDTQYF. The chain combines TRBV7-6 with TRBJ2-3; weak D call: TRBD1 (5 bases). The CDR3 contains 17 residues. The V end lost 5 bases, the J end lost 2 bases, and 20 bases lay between the germline ends. CDR1 is SGHVS, CDR2 FNYEAQ, per germline. Drawing the rest from reference TRBV7-6 and TRBJ2-3, the complete variable domain is GAGVSQSPRYKVTKRGQDVALRCDPISGHVSLYWYRQALGQGPEFLTYFNYEAQQDKSGLPNDRFSAERPEGSISTLTIQRTEQRDSAMYRCASSEIRDRLFTDTQYFGPGTRLTVL.

This chain links TRBV10-2 with TRBJ2-1, with D tentatively TRBD2 (6 bases). The CDR3 length is 16 residues. In germline, CDR1 is WSHSY, CDR2 SAAADI. Trimming cost V 3 bases and J 6 bases, with 18 bases left between them. The CDR3 protein is CASSELGGLGSNEQFF. The CDR3 DNA is TGCGCCAGCAGTGAACTCGGGGGATTAGGTAGCAATGAGCAGTTCTTC.